A single sample is the source of the 31 T cell receptor beta chains below, sequenced in a study of a mutant IDH1 vaccine in newly diagnosed glioma. Indicated time point: week 35, safety follow-up. In the vaccine, a single dose held 300 ug of the mutant IDH1 20-mer peptide, along with topical imiquimod. Profiling relied on immunoSEQ multiplex PCR, and the TCRdb table lists in-frame clones only, not all of them. The sample has 30,000 or so clones; around three quarters are singletons. The antigens these receptors bind are not known. The sample was PBMCs, taken from a glioma patient whose treatment included an IDH1 peptide vaccine. The receptors shown here come from a man aged 40-55 years with glioma. Some clones in this sample may be carry-over from other donors' samples.

The chain employs TRBV6-5 and TRBJ1-3; TRBD1 matches 7 bases. This CDR3 contains 14 residues. Losses at the gene ends were 5 bases for V and 1 base for J; bases not matched to a gene: 2. Germline lookup yields CDR1 MNHEY and CDR2 SVGAGI. The chain's CDR3 is CASSVTGSGNTIYF. CDR3 DNA: TGTGCCAGCAGTGTGACAGGGTCTGGAAACACCATATATTTT.

This chain connects TRBV20-1 to TRBJ1-2; D is unclear. Germline CDR1 is DFQATT and CDR2 is SNEGSKA (reference sequence). Trimming shortened V by 3 bases and J by 4 bases, and 6 bases separated the two germline ends. CDR3 size: 11 residues. Here the CDR3 reads CSASFRYGYTF. CDR3 sequence (DNA): TGCAGTGCTAGTTTTCGCTATGGCTACACCTTC.

V is TRBV27 and J is TRBJ2-7; D possibly corresponds to TRBD2 (6 bases). The V gene lost 5 bases and the J gene lost 4 bases, with 12 bases spanning the gap. CDR1 is MNHEY and CDR2 is SMNVEV in the germline V gene (reference sequence). This CDR3 region has 13 residues. CDR3 DNA sequence: TGTGCCAGCAGTGTGGGGGGTGGGTACGAGCAGTACTTC. The encoded protein is CASSVGGGYEQYF.

The CDR3 protein is CASSLVIEGETF. The CDR3 region has the DNA TGTGCCAGCAGCTTGGTCATCGAGGGGGAAACCTTC. The V call is TRBV5-4, the J call TRBJ1-2; TRBD1 is a possible D gene (6 bases). V was pared by 0 bases and J by 14 bases, with 14 bases between. The CDR3 is 12 residues long. Germline lookup yields CDR1 SGHNT and CDR2 YYREEE (reference sequence).

The genes are TRBV6-5 and TRBJ1-1; tentatively, D is TRBD1 (5 bases). Germline V gene sequence: CDR1 MNHEY, CDR2 SVGAGI. The CDR3 contains 15 residues. With 5 bases removed from V and 5 bases from J, the gap between germline ends came to 18 bases. As DNA, the CDR3 is TGTGCCAGCAGTACTCTTAGGGGCTTGTGGACTGAAGCTTTCTTT. This sequence encodes CASSTLRGLWTEAFF.

By sample fraction, this clone is medium-sized. V gene TRBV7-9 combines with J gene TRBJ2-7; D assignment may be TRBD1 or TRBD2 (6 bases each). V was clipped by 6 bases and J by 4 bases, with 19 bases between them. Germline CDR1 is SEHNR and CDR2 is FQNEAQ (reference sequence). CDR3 length equals 15 residues. CDR3 DNA sequence: TGTGCCAGCAGTCCTGGCTCCGGGGGCGGGTACGAGCAGTACTTC. Its protein product is CASSPGSGGGYEQYF.

This chain's CDR3 is CASSLGQGALWEQYF. For the CDR3, the DNA is TGCGCCAGCAGCTTGGGACAGGGGGCGCTTTGGGAGCAGTACTTC. The rearrangement joins TRBV5-1 to TRBJ2-7, with 10 bases identical to TRBD1. Germline CDR1 is SGHRS and CDR2 is YFSETQ. V was clipped by 0 bases and J by 7 bases; unmatched bases: 7. This CDR3 has 15 residues.

This clone was observed a handful of times. The chain is built from TRBV5-1 and TRBJ1-5, with unresolved D. Germline lookup yields CDR1 SGHRS and CDR2 YFSETQ. This CDR3 has 19 amino acids. Trimming took 6 bases from V and 2 from J, leaving 27 bases between them. CDR3 amino acids: CASIPRPVYLPGGNQPQHF. Here the CDR3 DNA reads TGCGCCAGCATTCCCCGCCCCGTGTATTTGCCGGGCGGCAATCAGCCCCAGCATTTT.

This clone was detected only once. V and J are TRBV12-5 and TRBJ2-1, with 11 bases that match TRBD2. The CDR3 spans 20 residues. CDR1 LGHNT and CDR2 FRNRAP come from the germline V gene. V gave up 3 bases and J gave up 4 bases; unmatched junction bases: 17. The CDR3 spells CASGFYEGWVAGGRYNEQFF. CDR3 sequence (DNA): TGTGCTAGTGGTTTTTATGAGGGGTGGGTAGCGGGGGGGCGTTACAATGAGCAGTTCTTC.

The chain recombines TRBV6-1 with TRBJ2-7, with a weak D call TRBD1 (5 bases). From germline, CDR1 is MNHNS and CDR2 SASEGT. The CDR3 is made up of 14 amino acids. The V end was cut by 1 base, the J end by 3 bases, with 10 bases between. As DNA, the CDR3 is TGTGCCAGCAGTGAAGTGGTGACAGACTACGAGCAGTACTTC. This sequence encodes CASSEVVTDYEQYF.

This chain joins TRBV5-1 and TRBJ1-5; D gene ambiguous. With 0 bases removed from V and 6 bases from J, the gap between germline ends came to 7 bases. This CDR3 region has 13 residues. The germline CDR1 and CDR2 sequences are SGHRS and YFSETQ. CDR3 nucleotides: TGCGCCAGCAGCTTGGGGGTAGGTCAGCCCCAGCATTTT. As protein: CASSLGVGQPQHF.

V gene TRBV6-1 combines with J gene TRBJ2-2; 12 bases agree with TRBD2. This CDR3 region has 15 residues. Losses at the gene ends were 3 bases for V and 6 bases for J; bases not matched to a gene: 2. CDR1 is MNHNS and CDR2 is SASEGT in the germline V gene. The CDR3 coding sequence is TGTGCCAGCAGTGACGCTAGCGGGGGGGCCGGGGAGCTGTTTTTT. This translates into CASSDASGGAGELFF.

V and J are TRBV19 and TRBJ1-5; D is ambiguous. Germline V lookup: CDR1 LNHDA, CDR2 SQIVND (reference sequence). The CDR3 totals 15 residues. The ends were cut back, 3 bases at V and 5 bases at J, with 14 bases in the middle. CDR3 nucleotides: TGTGCCAGTAGTATCAGGTCTGGGGAAGATCAGCCCCAGCATTTT. Translated: CASSIRSGEDQPQHF. Looking up the rest from reference TRBV19 and TRBJ1-5 gives the full variable domain: DGGITQSPKYLFRKEGQNVTLSCEQNLNHDAMYWYRQDPGQGLRLIYYSQIVNDFQKGDIAEGYSVSREKKESFPLTVTSAQKNPTAFYLCASSIRSGEDQPQHFGDGTRLSIL.

J is TRBJ2-3 and V is TRBV11-2; D assignment may be TRBD1 or TRBD2 (5 bases each). This CDR3 contains 15 residues. CDR1 and CDR2 (germline): SGHAT, FQNNGV. Trimming left V 1 base short and J 6 bases short, with 14 bases between. The CDR3 spells CASSLAGTLRDTQYF. In nucleotides, the CDR3 is TGTGCCAGCAGCTTAGCTGGGACGTTAAGGGATACGCAGTATTTT.

This sequence joins TRBV6-1 and TRBJ2-5; D gene ambiguous. Germline CDR1 reads MNHNS; CDR2 reads SASEGT. The germline V and J ends were trimmed by 2 bases and 4 bases, with 5 bases remaining between them. This CDR3 comprises 12 residues. Here the CDR3 DNA reads TGTGCCAGCAGTGAAAGAGGAGAGACCCAGTACTTC. This sequence encodes CASSERGETQYF.

Only one count was recorded for this clone. This chain connects TRBV4-1 to TRBJ1-1; TRBD1 might be the D (5 bases). The germline gives CDR1 MGHRA, CDR2 YSYEKL. Trimming took 4 bases from V and 2 from J, leaving 14 bases between them. This CDR3 has 15 residues. CDR3 sequence reads: CASSRWGTDNTEAFF. The CDR3 coding sequence is TGCGCCAGCAGCCGATGGGGGACGGATAACACTGAAGCTTTCTTT.

The chain uses TRBV5-6 and TRBJ1-4, with D uncertain. CDR1 and CDR2 from the germline V gene are SGHDT and YYEEEE. The CDR3 sequence is 15 residues long. V lost 1 base to trimming and J lost 5 bases, with 12 bases between them. CDR3 region: CASSLYRQENEKLFF. CDR3 nucleotides: TGTGCCAGCAGCTTGTATCGGCAGGAGAATGAAAAACTGTTTTTT.

The chain combines TRBV4-2 with TRBJ2-3; D call uncertain. The CDR3 length is 14 residues. The V gene lost 0 bases and the J gene lost 6 bases, with 10 bases spanning the gap. The germline gives CDR1 LGHNA, CDR2 YNFKEQ. The CDR3 bases are TGTGCCAGCAGCCAAGAAAGGGTTTCGGATACGCAGTATTTT. It encodes CASSQERVSDTQYF.

The J gene is TRBJ1-4, the V gene TRBV30; the D gene is possibly TRBD1 (6 bases). The CDR3 spans 12 residues. V was trimmed by 5 bases and J by 8 bases, leaving 12 bases between them. CDR1 GTSNPN and CDR2 SVGIG come from the germline V gene (reference sequence). The CDR3 DNA reads TGTGCCTGGGGAGGGACACCAGAAAAACTGTTTTTT. Protein: CAWGGTPEKLFF. Together with reference TRBV30 and TRBJ1-4, the CDR3 gives the full variable domain: SQTIHQWPATLVQPVGSPLSLECTVEGTSNPNLYWYRQAAGRGLQLLFYSVGIGQISSEVPQNLSASRPQDRQFILSSKKLLLSDSGFYLCAWGGTPEKLFFGSGTQLSVL.

This rearrangement joins TRBV18 to TRBJ2-7, with a tentative D call TRBD1 (6 bases). The CDR3 length is 16 residues. V was clipped by 3 bases and J by 2 bases, with 17 bases between them. Germline-derived CDR1 and CDR2 are KGHSH and LQKENI. The CDR3 region is CASSPAGVPVTYEQYF. Here the CDR3 DNA reads TGTGCCAGCTCACCCGCAGGGGTTCCCGTCACCTACGAGCAGTACTTC.

The gene calls are TRBV30 and TRBJ2-5; D not resolved. The CDR3 is made up of 11 amino acids. Germline V CDR1 and CDR2: GTSNPN, SVGIG (reference sequence). V was cut by 0 bases and J by 2 bases, with 1 base left in between. CDR3 bases: TGTGCCTGGAGTGTACAAGAGACCCAGTACTTC. Translating gives CAWSVQETQYF.

Comment on this clone: An end of the junction differs from the germline gene, which may be a read error. V and J are TRBV30 and TRBJ2-5, with TRBD1 as a possible D gene (5 bases). The CDR3 sequence is 11 residues long. The germline CDR1 and CDR2 sequences are GTSNPN and SVGIG (reference sequence). The CDR3 reads CAWRGVATKYF. In nucleotides, the CDR3 is TGTGCCTGGAGAGGGGTGGCGACCAAGTACTTC.

The chain combines TRBV28 with TRBJ2-7; TRBD2 matches 10 bases. There are 17 residues in the CDR3. The V segment lost 2 bases and the J segment 3 bases; nucleotides outside the gene matches: 10. The germline CDR1 and CDR2 sequences are MDHEN and SYDVKM. The chain's CDR3 is CASSLGSVAGGGYEQYF. The CDR3 bases are TGTGCCAGCAGTTTAGGTTCGGTAGCGGGGGGAGGCTACGAGCAGTACTTC. The full variable domain, completed using reference TRBV28 and TRBJ2-7, is DVKVTQSSRYLVKRTGEKVFLECVQDMDHENMFWYRQDPGLGLRLIYFSYDVKMKEKGDIPEGYSVSREKKERFSLILESASTNQTSMYLCASSLGSVAGGGYEQYFGPGTRLTVT.

The chain is built from TRBV21-1 and TRBJ2-7; the D segment call TRBD1 is taken from the table without a DNA check. TRBV21-1 is a listed pseudogene. The CDR3 covers 15 residues. The CDR3 coding sequence is TGTGCCAGCTGCCGGGACAACACACCCTCCTACGAGCAGTACTTC. Its protein is CASCRDNTPSYEQYF.

This clone was seen a handful of times. The CDR3 spells CASSDPFGAFF. The CDR3 DNA reads TGTGCCAGCAGCGACCCATTTGGAGCTTTCTTT. The chain joins TRBV6-1 to TRBJ1-1; the D is unclear. V lost 6 bases and J 10 bases, leaving 12 bases between the germline ends. The CDR3 consists of 11 residues. From germline, CDR1 is MNHNS and CDR2 SASEGT.

The chain recombines TRBV7-9 with TRBJ1-3; D is uncertain. CDR3 length: 15 residues. Germline V gene sequence: CDR1 SEHNR, CDR2 FQNEAQ (reference sequence). The V end was cut by 2 bases, the J end by 0 bases, with 8 bases between. CDR3 nucleotides: TGTGCCAGCAGCTTAACCGCGGACTCTGGAAACACCATATATTTT. This gives the protein CASSLTADSGNTIYF.

The rearrangement uses TRBV9 and TRBJ2-5; 10 nucleotides line up with TRBD2. Germline V gene sequence: CDR1 SGDLS, CDR2 YYNGEE. The CDR3 has 17 residues. After removal of 0 bases from V and 3 bases from J, the junction contained 8 bases not matched to a gene. CDR3 sequence: CASSVEGSGGTKETQYF. The CDR3 DNA follows: TGTGCCAGCAGCGTAGAGGGTAGCGGGGGGACCAAAGAGACCCAGTACTTC. Combining the CDR3 with reference TRBV9 and TRBJ2-5 gives the whole variable domain DSGVTQTPKHLITATGQRVTLRCSPRSGDLSVYWYQQSLDQGLQFLIQYYNGEERAKGNILERFSAQQFPDLHSELNLSSLELGDSALYFCASSVEGSGGTKETQYFGPGTRLLVL.

CDR3 DNA sequence: TGTGCCAGTTCGCTCGCGAGGGACACTGAAGCTTTCTTT. It codes for CASSLARDTEAFF. The chain recombines TRBV6-4 with TRBJ1-1; D uncertain. This CDR3 is built from 13 residues. Trimming stripped 9 bases from V and 3 bases from J, with 14 bases between. Germline assignment: CDR1 MRHNA and CDR2 SNTAGT.

This rearrangement joins TRBV10-1 to TRBJ1-6, with no clear D. Trimming took off 8 bases at V and 10 bases at J, with 15 bases between the two ends. CDR3 length: 13 amino acids. The V gene's germline CDR1 is WNHNN and CDR2 SYGVQD (reference sequence). CDR3 amino acids: CASGQAYGSPLHF. CDR3 in DNA: TGCGCCAGCGGGCAAGCGTATGGGTCACCCCTCCACTTT.

The gene calls are TRBV15 and TRBJ2-5; no clear D gene. Germline loops: CDR1 LNHNV, CDR2 YYDKDF (reference sequence). The CDR3 covers 12 residues. V was pared by 0 bases and J by 2 bases, with 1 base between. CDR3 sequence (DNA): TGTGCCACCAGCAGAGAGCAAGAGACCCAGTACTTC. Translation: CATSREQETQYF.

CDR3 sequence: CASSEGMGGYTF. CDR3 nucleotide sequence: TGCGCCAGCAGTGAGGGTATGGGGGGCTACACCTTC. The rearrangement joins TRBV10-1 to TRBJ1-2; D unclear. From germline, CDR1 is WNHNN and CDR2 SYGVQD (reference sequence). Trimming took off 2 bases at V and 8 bases at J, with 9 bases between the two ends. The CDR3 consists of 12 residues.